The rows below give T cell receptor beta chains drawn from one sample of a study of monozygotic twins with inflammatory bowel disease. TCRdb derives one entry per CDR3 protein from the 5' RACE reads, leaving out DNA. Here the sample table reports over 110,000 distinct CDR3 sequences. Sequencing was carried out using blood. These receptors came from a human donor with ulcerative colitis or Crohn's disease, or a healthy co-twin of an affected twin (not recorded which). Each CDR3 is given with its conserved first and last residue.

j_call v_call cdr3_aa
TRBJ1-1 TRBV20-1 CSARGWESNTEAFF
TRBJ2-7 TRBV12-3/TRBV12-4 CASSFGPGGHEQYF
TRBJ1-5 TRBV5-1 CASSPGGGSNQPQHF
TRBJ2-3 TRBV18 CASSPPDKSNTQYF
TRBJ2-3 TRBV7-6 CASSILRTGVAADTQYF
TRBJ2-2 TRBV20-1 CSARDSDRGLYGELFF
TRBJ1-5 TRBV11-2 CASSLGTGDWPQHF
TRBJ2-7 TRBV5-1 CASSLGTVTPSYEQYF
TRBJ2-7 TRBV4-1 CASSQADRAYEQYF
TRBJ1-1 TRBV9 CASSVGEVGQMNTEAFF
TRBJ2-6 TRBV6-2/TRBV6-3 CASSYSTRHSSGANVLTF
TRBJ2-3 TRBV5-1 CASSSRAGGITDTQYF
TRBJ2-5 TRBV20-1 CSTRPTGGFETQYF
TRBJ2-2 TRBV5-1 CASSLDLGSNTGELFF
TRBJ1-4 TRBV5-1 CASSRDRGLNEKLFF
TRBJ2-1 TRBV18 CASSPTSAGTGGNEQFF
TRBJ2-5 TRBV4-1 CASSQDSGTEPLETQYF
TRBJ1-5 TRBV11-1 CASSDRAQPQHF
TRBJ2-1 TRBV29-1 CSVEVRGQWNEQFF
TRBJ2-1 TRBV7-8 CASSPMRGYNEQFF
TRBJ1-5 TRBV5-1 CASSLDGTVYQPQHF
TRBJ2-3 TRBV27 CASSFGTAVPEYF
TRBJ2-2 TRBV5-1 CASSPTVSNTGELFF
TRBJ1-1 TRBV6-1 CASPGQNILKAFF
TRBJ2-7 TRBV7-8 CASSPVAIGSYEQYF
TRBJ1-1 TRBV14 CASSQDRRRNTEAFF
TRBJ1-1 TRBV5-1 CASSLRMVEGASEAFF
TRBJ2-5 TRBV12-3/TRBV12-4 CASSLPTSGQETQYF